These T cell receptor beta chains were read from a single sample in a study of blood T cells in healthy people across ages. Each CDR3 protein gets one entry after TCRdb re-called the 5' RACE reads with MiXCR. The data show about 720,000 distinct CDR3 sequences, with about 25% seen just once and more than 3% held by the top ten. The sample was also linked to a second study, of T cells of mothers and their children.

The sequencing input was blood. The origin of the receptors is a boy between 10 and 17 years old in good health. CDR3s include the opening cysteine and the closing phenylalanine or tryptophan. A D gene is named only where the DNA matches it firmly. Part of the rows lack a size; the others show once, few, many or a class for expanded clones.

clone size,D gene,J gene,V gene,CDR3 protein,CDR3 DNA
-,TRBD1,TRBJ1-4,TRBV4-3,CASSLDRGGGNEKLFF,TGCGCCAGCAGCCTAGACAGGGGAGGGGGGAACGAAAAACTGTTTTTT
-,-,TRBJ1-1,TRBV19,CASSIKAGTEAFF,TGTGCCAGTAGTATAAAGGCCGGGACTGAAGCTTTCTTT
-,-,TRBJ1-1,TRBV28,CAGRPVQGGGAAFF,TGTGCCGGTCGGCCCGTACAGGGAGGAGGGGCAGCTTTCTTT
-,TRBD2,TRBJ2-5,TRBV7-9,CASSPTLAGEETQYF,TGTGCCAGCAGCCCAACGTTGGCGGGAGAAGAGACCCAGTACTTC
many,-,TRBJ2-1,TRBV6-4,CAGGRGGNYNEQFF,TGTGCCGGGGGAAGGGGCGGGAACTACAATGAGCAGTTCTTC
few,TRBD1,TRBJ2-7,TRBV6-5,CASSYSDRVADEQYF,TGTGCCAGCAGTTACTCCGACAGGGTAGCTGACGAGCAGTACTTC
-,TRBD2,TRBJ2-5,TRBV20-1,CSAKLAGGFQETQYF,TGCAGTGCTAAATTAGCGGGGGGGTTCCAAGAGACCCAGTACTTC
few,-,TRBJ2-1,TRBV5-6,CASSLMTDALDDEQFF,TGTGCCAGCAGCTTAATGACAGATGCTCTAGATGATGAGCAGTTCTTC
-,-,TRBJ2-5,TRBV24-1,CATAPGGGETRYF,TGTGCCACAGCTCCCGGGGGCGGAGAGACCCGGTACTTC
-,TRBD1,TRBJ2-7,TRBV18,CASSPRDSAYQQYF,TGTGCCAGCTCACCACGGGACAGCGCATACCAGCAGTACTTC
-,-,TRBJ2-7,TRBV27,CASSLPGREDYEQYF,TGTGCCAGCAGTTTACCGGGTAGGGAAGACTACGAGCAGTACTTC
few,-,TRBJ1-1,TRBV20-1,CSARSRGRAEAFF,TGCAGTGCTAGATCCAGGGGTAGGGCTGAAGCTTTCTTT
-,-,TRBJ1-2,TRBV5-1,CASTPVQGSSNYGYTF,TGCGCCAGCACCCCTGTTCAGGGATCCAGCAACTATGGCTACACCTTC
few,TRBD1,TRBJ2-7,TRBV28,CASSLYRGGYEQYF,TGTGCCAGCAGTTTATACAGGGGTGGCTACGAGCAGTACTTC
-,-,TRBJ2-6,TRBV6-6,CASSYSGGSGANVLTF,TGTGCCAGCAGTTACTCCGGGGGTAGTGGGGCCAACGTCCTGACTTTC
-,TRBD2,TRBJ2-7,TRBV2,CASSVGPAGGPHEQYF,TGTGCCAGCAGTGTGGGTCCCGCGGGAGGGCCCCACGAGCAGTACTTC
few,-,TRBJ1-2,TRBV27,CASSFDRNYGHTF,TGTGCCAGCAGTTTCGACAGGAACTATGGCCACACCTTC
-,-,TRBJ2-5,TRBV28,CASSFSGMETQYF,TGTGCCAGCAGTTTTTCGGGGATGGAGACCCAGTACTTC
-,-,TRBJ1-5,TRBV28,CASNLRVSNQPQHF,TGTGCCAGCAACCTCAGGGTTAGCAATCAGCCCCAGCATTTT
-,-,TRBJ2-1,TRBV7-9,CASSTGPASGQFF,TGTGCCAGCAGCACAGGGCCGGCCTCGGGGCAGTTCTTC
-,-,TRBJ2-5,TRBV6-2/TRBV6-3,CASSFIKETQYF,TGTGCCAGCAGTTTTATTAAAGAGACCCAGTACTTC
few,-,TRBJ2-3,TRBV7-9,CASTHPRTDTQYF,TGTGCCAGCACCCACCCTAGGACAGATACGCAGTATTTT
many,TRBD1,TRBJ2-4,TRBV5-1,CASSLAGQINIQYF,TGCGCCAGCAGCTTGGCGGGACAGATAAACATTCAGTACTTC
once,-,TRBJ1-4,TRBV14,CASSQAHEKLFF,TGTGCCAGCAGCCAAGCTCATGAAAAACTGTTTTTT
few,-,TRBJ2-7,TRBV28,CASRPRSTIYYEQYF,TGTGCCAGCAGACCTCGATCAACAATATACTACGAGCAGTACTTC
many,-,TRBJ2-5,TRBV3-1,CASSQDVGTQYF,TGTGCCAGCAGCCAAGATGTGGGGACCCAGTACTTC
few,-,TRBJ2-5,TRBV5-1,CASKGATSYQETQYF,TGCGCCAGCAAGGGAGCCACGTCGTACCAAGAGACCCAGTACTTC
-,TRBD2,TRBJ2-1,TRBV20-1,CSATRLAGGYNEQFF,TGCAGTGCTACGCGACTAGCGGGAGGCTACAATGAGCAGTTCTTC
-,TRBD2,TRBJ2-1,TRBV4-3,CASSQDRASGDNEQFF,TGCGCCAGCAGCCAAGATCGGGCTAGCGGCGATAATGAGCAGTTCTTC
-,-,TRBJ1-2,TRBV6-1,CASSKEGVNPIYGYTF,TGTGCCAGCAGTAAAGAAGGGGTTAACCCGATCTATGGCTACACCTTC
few,-,TRBJ2-6,TRBV21-1,CASSKRGLGSLDSGANVLTF,TGTGCCAGCAGCAAAAGGGGCCTGGGATCCCTAGACTCTGGGGCCAACGTCCTGACTTTC
few,-,TRBJ2-7,TRBV10-3,CAISAGVSYEQYF,TGTGCCATCAGTGCGGGGGTCTCCTACGAGCAGTACTTC
few,-,TRBJ1-1,TRBV6-2/TRBV6-3,CASLQDHRPNTEAFF,TGTGCCAGCCTCCAAGATCACAGGCCAAACACTGAAGCTTTCTTT
-,-,TRBJ2-7,TRBV7-2,CASSYGRRSYEQYF,TGTGCCAGCAGCTACGGACGCCGCTCCTACGAGCAGTACTTC
-,-,TRBJ2-5,TRBV12-3/TRBV12-4,CASSWGESQYF,TGTGCCAGCAGTTGGGGGGAGAGCCAGTACTTC
-,-,TRBJ2-1,TRBV5-1,CASSLVLGDYEQFF,TGCGCCAGCAGCTTGGTCTTGGGGGACTATGAGCAGTTCTTC
-,TRBD2,TRBJ2-1,TRBV5-1,CASTPAGAGNEQFF,TGCGCCAGCACCCCGGCGGGAGCGGGCAATGAGCAGTTCTTC
few,TRBD2,TRBJ2-3,TRBV12-3/TRBV12-4,CASRWGGLGTDTQYF,TGTGCCAGCAGGTGGGGAGGGTTGGGCACAGATACGCAGTATTTT
-,TRBD2,TRBJ2-3,TRBV28,CASSPTSLAGGPGDTQYF,TGTGCCAGCAGTCCTACGTCCCTAGCGGGGGGGCCTGGAGATACGCAGTATTTT
-,-,TRBJ2-4,TRBV5-1,CASRTGYMGLAKNIQYF,TGCGCCAGCCGAACAGGTTATATGGGGCTAGCCAAAAACATTCAGTACTTC
few,-,TRBJ2-3,TRBV19,CASSIGSPPAYF,TGTGCCAGTAGTATCGGCTCCCCGCCAGCGTATTTT
few,TRBD1,TRBJ1-2,TRBV29-1,CSVAGTGFHGYTF,TGCAGCGTGGCCGGGACAGGGTTTCATGGCTACACCTTC
once,TRBD1,TRBJ2-4,TRBV28,CASSSTGGANIQYF,TGTGCCAGCAGTTCAACAGGGGGCGCGAACATTCAGTACTTC
few,TRBD2,TRBJ2-1,TRBV14,CASSQPGTSGYNEQFF,TGTGCCAGCAGCCAACCCGGGACTAGCGGCTACAATGAGCAGTTCTTC
few,TRBD1,TRBJ2-1,TRBV4-3,CASSQDWQGEGNEQFF,TGCGCCAGCAGCCAAGATTGGCAGGGGGAAGGCAATGAGCAGTTCTTC
-,-,TRBJ2-5,TRBV11-2,CASSLSGAGKTQYF,TGTGCCAGCAGCTTATCCGGGGCCGGAAAGACCCAGTACTTC
-,-,TRBJ2-1,TRBV4-2,CASSPLGGEGEQFF,TGTGCCAGCAGCCCCCTTGGAGGGGAAGGTGAGCAGTTCTTC
few,-,TRBJ1-3,TRBV5-1,CASSLEGGPGNTIYF,TGCGCCAGCAGCTTGGAAGGGGGACCTGGAAACACCATATATTTT
-,TRBD1,TRBJ2-7,TRBV3-1,CASSPKDRGHEQYF,TGTGCCAGCAGCCCAAAGGACAGGGGGCACGAGCAGTACTTC
many,-,TRBJ2-1,TRBV3-1,CASSQAEKTFF,TGTGCCAGCAGCCAAGCCGAGAAGACGTTCTTC
-,-,TRBJ2-7,TRBV25-1,CAAGGLTYEQYF,TGTGCGGCGGGCGGATTGACCTACGAGCAGTACTTC
once,-,TRBJ1-2,TRBV19,CASSIAAGYGYTF,TGTGCCAGTAGTATAGCGGCGGGGTATGGCTACACCTTC
few,-,TRBJ2-5,TRBV7-8,CASSSPRGQETQYF,TGTGCCAGCAGCTCCCCCAGGGGTCAAGAGACCCAGTACTTC
-,-,TRBJ1-5,TRBV4-3,CASSQDPPTIRQPQHF,TGCGCCAGCAGCCAAGATCCCCCGACAATTCGTCAGCCCCAGCATTTT
-,-,TRBJ2-4,TRBV19,CASSIEAKNIQYF,TGTGCCAGTAGTATAGAGGCCAAAAACATTCAGTACTTC